These 26 T cell receptor beta chains were all obtained from the same sample, sequenced in a study of naive CD8 T cells in extremely preterm neonates. Sequencing was performed with immunoSEQ multiplex PCR; in TCRdb, only in-frame clones are kept and a portion is missing. This table has some 7,000 clones, about 98% appearing once. Source material: naive CD8+ T cells from blood. These receptors were obtained from a human donor in good health.

The chain carries TRBV30 and TRBJ1-4, with D possibly being TRBD1 (5 bases). Per germline, CDR1 GTSNPN and CDR2 SVGIG (reference sequence). Trimming took 7 bases from V and 2 from J, leaving 11 bases between them. The CDR3 loop spans 13 amino acids. This CDR3 is CASQGATNEKLFF. For the CDR3, the DNA is TGTGCCTCTCAAGGGGCCACTAATGAAAAACTGTTTTTT.

The rearrangement uses TRBV30 and TRBJ2-1; D perhaps matches TRBD1 (6 bases). Germline CDR1 reads GTSNPN; CDR2 reads SVGIG (reference sequence). CDR3 length: 14 residues. With 2 bases removed from V and 7 bases from J, the gap between germline ends came to 15 bases. In DNA, the CDR3 is TGTGCCTGGAGTAGAGACAGCCAGGGGAATGAGCAGTTCTTC. Residues: CAWSRDSQGNEQFF.

This chain links TRBV9 with TRBJ2-7; D gene ambiguous. The CDR3 totals 13 residues. Germline assignment: CDR1 SGDLS and CDR2 YYNGEE. Trimming removed 0 bases at V and 1 base at J, with 5 bases between. CDR3 loop: CASSVGSSYEQYF. The CDR3 bases are TGTGCCAGCAGCGTAGGCAGTTCCTACGAGCAGTACTTC.

The chain uses TRBV9 and TRBJ1-2; 7 bases are shared with TRBD1. CDR1 and CDR2 (germline): SGDLS, YYNGEE. The CDR3 spans 15 residues. Losses at the gene ends were 0 bases for V and 1 base for J; bases not matched to a gene: 3. The DNA for the CDR3 is TGTGCCAGCAGCGTAGCAGGGGGTGTTAACTATGGCTACACCTTC. Protein product: CASSVAGGVNYGYTF.

The V gene is TRBV13, the J gene TRBJ2-7, with 7 bases that match TRBD2. Germline CDR1 is PRHDT and CDR2 is FYEKMQ (reference sequence). This CDR3 is 16 amino acids long. Unmatched junction bases numbered 17, after V lost 5 bases and J lost 7 bases. As DNA, the CDR3 is TGTGCCAGCAGCCAAGCACTATCTAGCGGAGCCGAGGAGCAGTACTTC. This gives the protein CASSQALSSGAEEQYF.

V gene TRBV6-6 combines with J gene TRBJ1-1; a weak D match, TRBD1 (5 bases). Germline V gene sequence: CDR1 MNHNY, CDR2 SVGAGI (reference sequence). Trimming took 10 bases from V and 0 from J, leaving 9 bases between them. This CDR3 is built from 12 residues. The chain's CDR3 is CAIQGMNTEAFF. In DNA form, the CDR3 reads TGTGCCATCCAGGGCATGAACACTGAAGCTTTCTTT.

The chain combines TRBV19 with TRBJ1-5, with a possible D match to TRBD1 (5 bases). The CDR3 totals 13 residues. Trimming stripped 3 bases from V and 4 bases from J, with 7 bases between. Germline V gives CDR1 LNHDA, CDR2 SQIVND (reference sequence). The CDR3 protein is CASSMGGNQPQHF. The CDR3, as DNA: TGTGCCAGTAGTATGGGGGGAAATCAGCCCCAGCATTTT.

This chain links TRBV5-8 with TRBJ2-7; D may be TRBD1 (6 bases). The CDR3 loop spans 11 amino acids. The germline V gene encodes CDR1 SGHTS and CDR2 YDEGEE. V was shortened by 8 bases and J by 4 bases, with 10 bases between the two germline ends. The CDR3 loop reads CASRQGYEQYF. CDR3 nucleotides: TGTGCCAGTCGGCAGGGGTACGAGCAGTACTTC.

This clone was observed once. The chain carries TRBV19 and TRBJ2-5; 11 nucleotides line up with TRBD1. Germline V CDR1 and CDR2: LNHDA, SQIVND (reference sequence). CDR3 length: 13 amino acids. Losses at the gene ends were 6 bases for V and 11 bases for J; bases not matched to a gene: 8. The CDR3 DNA reads TGTGCCAGTAGCTCAGGGACAGGGGGAGAGCAGTACTTC. Its translation: CASSSGTGGEQYF.

J is TRBJ2-2 and V is TRBV19; D uncertain. Germline CDR1 is LNHDA and CDR2 is SQIVND (reference sequence). This CDR3 has 14 residues. Trimming shortened V by 3 bases and J by 3 bases, and 8 bases separated the two germline ends. The CDR3 DNA sequence: TGTGCCAGTAGTATGGTAGCCGACACCGGGGAGCTGTTTTTT. It translates to CASSMVADTGELFF.

About this clone itself: At one end, the junction sequence differs from germline, possibly due to a read error. The chain joins TRBV11-3 to TRBJ2-5, with 8 bases aligning to TRBD1. This CDR3 spans 14 amino acids. Germline-derived CDR1 and CDR2 are SGHNT and YENEEA. CDR3 loop: CASSPGTGEDTQYF. Written as DNA, the CDR3 is TGTGCCAGCAGCCCTGGGACAGGAGAAGATACCCAGTACTTC.

J is TRBJ2-2 and V is TRBV19; 10 bases are a match to TRBD2. The CDR3 has 15 amino acids. The germline V gene has CDR1 LNHDA and CDR2 SQIVND (reference sequence). V lost 8 bases, J lost 2 bases, and 5 bases stayed unmatched. The CDR3 sequence is CASSLAGDNTGELFF. In nucleotides, the CDR3 is TGTGCCAGTTCGCTAGCGGGAGACAACACCGGGGAGCTGTTTTTT.

V and J are TRBV20-1 and TRBJ2-7; D is ambiguous. Trimming removed 5 bases from V and 3 bases from J, with 8 bases in between. CDR1 and CDR2 from the germline V gene are DFQATT and SNEGSKA (reference sequence). This CDR3 comprises 11 residues. CDR3 nucleotide sequence: TGCAGTGCTCCCCTTCTCTACGAGCAGTACTTC. Translation: CSAPLLYEQYF.

J is TRBJ1-1 and V is TRBV6-5; TRBD1 might be the D (6 bases). Germline loops: CDR1 MNHEY, CDR2 SVGAGI. The ends were cut back, 7 bases at V and 3 bases at J, with 15 bases in the middle. CDR3 length equals 14 residues. The CDR3 DNA follows: TGTGCCAGCACCCCGACAGGAGCGCACACTGAAGCTTTCTTT. This codes for CASTPTGAHTEAFF.

This chain joins TRBV30 and TRBJ2-2, with 10 bases matching TRBD2. Germline-derived CDR1 and CDR2 are GTSNPN and SVGIG (reference sequence). With 4 bases clipped from V and 4 bases from J, the junction kept 12 bases outside the gene matches. The CDR3 contains 17 residues. This CDR3 reads CAWTGGLAGDITGELFF. In nucleotides, the CDR3 is TGTGCCTGGACCGGAGGGCTAGCGGGAGACATCACCGGGGAGCTGTTTTTT.

Points on this clone: The junction differs from germline at one of its ends, possibly a read error. The rearrangement joins TRBV9 to TRBJ2-5; 8 bases fit TRBD1. Germline V gene sequence: CDR1 SGDLS, CDR2 YYNGEE. CDR3 length: 16 amino acids. This CDR3 is CASSGGTGSYQDTQYF. The CDR3 nucleotides read TGTGCCAGCAGCGGAGGGACAGGATCCTACCAAGATACCCAGTACTTC. The full variable domain, with the rest looked up from reference TRBV9 and TRBJ2-5, is DSGVTQTPKHLITATGQRVTLRCSPRSGDLSVYWYQQSLDQGLQFLIQYYNGEERAKGNILERFSAQQFPDLHSELNLSSLELGDSALYFCASSGGTGSYQDTQYFGPGTRLLVL.

The V and J genes are TRBV13 and TRBJ2-1; D unclear. Germline V gene data show CDR1 as PRHDT and CDR2 as FYEKMQ (reference sequence). This CDR3 is built from 14 residues. V lost 1 base to trimming and J lost 6 bases, with 10 bases between them. The CDR3 sequence is CASSLAFGGNEQFF. The CDR3 nucleotides read TGTGCCAGCAGCTTAGCGTTCGGCGGCAATGAGCAGTTCTTC.

The chain joins TRBV4-1 to TRBJ2-5, with D possibly matching TRBD1 (5 bases). The V and J ends lost 5 bases and 4 bases respectively, with 8 bases between them. The CDR3 sequence is 12 residues long. CDR1 is MGHRA and CDR2 is YSYEKL in the germline V gene. CDR3 sequence: CASSRGGETQYF. The CDR3 bases are TGCGCCAGCAGCAGGGGCGGAGAGACCCAGTACTTC.

This chain uses TRBV29-1 with TRBJ2-5; TRBD2 matches 13 bases. The DNA matches TRBJ2-7 better at its end, which makes the J call doubtful. CDR3 length: 15 residues. Germline-derived CDR1 and CDR2 are SQVTM and ANQGSEA. The CDR3 loop is CSVGLAGFSGYEQYF. CDR3 nucleotide sequence: TGCAGCGTGGGACTAGCGGGGTTCTCGGGGTACGAGCAGTACTTC.

The genes are TRBV10-3 and TRBJ1-5, with D maybe TRBD1 (5 bases). V lost 6 bases to trimming and J lost 2 bases, with 26 bases between them. From germline, CDR1 is ENHRY and CDR2 SYGVKD. CDR3 length: 19 residues. The CDR3 coding sequence is TGTGCCATCAGCAACCGAACTGGACACTGGGTCGAGTGCAATCAGCCCCAGCATTTT. As protein: CAISNRTGHWVECNQPQHF.

The CDR3 loop reads CASSLSPQQPQHF. The CDR3 coding sequence is TGTGCCAGCAGCTTATCGCCACAGCAGCCCCAGCATTTT. The rearrangement joins TRBV7-8 to TRBJ1-5; D is uncertain. V was pared by 2 bases and J by 7 bases, with 9 bases between. Germline CDR1 is SGHVS and CDR2 is FQNEAQ. The CDR3 covers 13 residues.

J is TRBJ2-5 and V is TRBV5-1; weak D call: TRBD2 (5 bases). Between the trimmed V and J ends, which lost 2 bases and 4 bases, there was a span of 15 bases. This CDR3 contains 15 residues. The germline gives CDR1 SGHRS, CDR2 YFSETQ. The CDR3 spells CASSFLASSRETQYF. The CDR3 DNA reads as TGCGCCAGCAGCTTCTTGGCTAGCTCCCGAGAGACCCAGTACTTC.

J is TRBJ2-1 and V is TRBV30; no definite D call. Trimming pared 0 bases from V and 8 bases from J, leaving 14 bases between. CDR1 and CDR2 (germline): GTSNPN, SVGIG (reference sequence). The CDR3 has 14 amino acids. Written as DNA, the CDR3 is TGTGCCTGGAGTGTACGAGCCTTGAGAGATGAGCAGTTCTTC. Translated: CAWSVRALRDEQFF. The full variable domain, completed using reference TRBV30 and TRBJ2-1, is SQTIHQWPATLVQPVGSPLSLECTVEGTSNPNLYWYRQAAGRGLQLLFYSVGIGQISSEVPQNLSASRPQDRQFILSSKKLLLSDSGFYLCAWSVRALRDEQFFGPGTRLTVL.

The rearrangement links TRBV6-5 to TRBJ2-3; D is ambiguous. The CDR3 runs to 14 residues. CDR1 is MNHEY, CDR2 SVGAGI, per germline. The V gene lost 2 bases and the J gene lost 4 bases, with 10 bases spanning the gap. The CDR3 DNA follows: TGTGCCAGCAGTTACGGCGGATCGGCAGATACGCAGTATTTT. It is translated as CASSYGGSADTQYF.

V and J are TRBV29-1 and TRBJ2-7, with 12 bases that match TRBD1. This CDR3 contains 15 residues. With V trimmed by 6 bases and J by 8 bases, 14 bases remained unmatched. CDR1 and CDR2 from the germline V gene are SQVTM and ANQGSEA. CDR3 residues: CSVVTPGTGGAQQYF. The CDR3, as DNA: TGCAGCGTCGTAACCCCCGGGACAGGGGGCGCCCAGCAGTACTTC.

The CDR3 region has the DNA TGTGCCAGCGGCGACAGGGTTTTCGATCAGCCCCAGCATTTT. This encodes CASGDRVFDQPQHF. This rearrangement joins TRBV6-1 to TRBJ1-5; TRBD1 aligns across 7 bases. CDR3 length: 14 amino acids. V lost 8 bases and J lost 5; bases outside the gene matches: 9. Germline CDR1 and CDR2: MNHNS and SASEGT.